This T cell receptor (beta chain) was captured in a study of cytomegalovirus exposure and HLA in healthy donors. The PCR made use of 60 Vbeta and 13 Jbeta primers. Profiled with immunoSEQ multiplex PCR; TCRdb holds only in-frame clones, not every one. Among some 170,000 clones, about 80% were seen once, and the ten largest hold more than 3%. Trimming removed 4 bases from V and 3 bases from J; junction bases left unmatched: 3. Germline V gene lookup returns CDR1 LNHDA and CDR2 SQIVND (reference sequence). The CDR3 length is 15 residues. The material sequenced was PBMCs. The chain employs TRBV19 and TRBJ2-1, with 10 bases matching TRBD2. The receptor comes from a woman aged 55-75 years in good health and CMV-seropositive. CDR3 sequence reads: CASSTGTSVYNEQFF. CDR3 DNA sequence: TGTGCCAGTAGTACCGGGACTAGCGTCTACAATGAGCAGTTCTTC.